The present TCR beta chain was sequenced within a study of blood T cell repertoires in COVID-19. TCRdb keeps only in-frame clones here, not all; method: immunoSEQ multiplex PCR. The sample has about 160,000 clones, around 86% seen once; the top ten hold under 0.65%. Enrollment of patients from Seattle took place during active infection, with longitudinal follow-up. V was pared by 1 base and J by 0 bases, with 7 bases between. The CDR3 is 16 residues long. Looked up from germline, CDR1 is MNHEY and CDR2 is SVGEGT. This clonotype was obtained from a man in his sixties with COVID-19, enrolled during active disease. The gene calls are TRBV6-2 or TRBV6-3 and TRBJ1-6, with D unclear. Sequenced input: peripheral blood. CDR3 DNA: TGTGCCAGCAGTTACTTGGCAGTCTCCTATAATTCACCCCTCCACTTT. Its translation: CASSYLAVSYNSPLHF.